This is a list of T cell receptor beta chains from one sample in a study of T cells in Graves' hyperthyroidism and ophthalmopathy. TCRdb redid the calling of the multiplex PCR reads with MiXCR, one entry per CDR3 protein. In the table there are 650,000 to 850,000 distinct CDR3 sequences, over 15% of which are singletons. Sequencing input: blood. These receptors originate from a woman in her 50s with Graves' hyperthyroidism that later progressed to Graves' ophthalmopathy. The CDR3 runs from the conserved cysteine through the conserved F or W. Fields, in order: J gene, D gene, V gene, CDR3 protein. A D gene is named only where the DNA matches it firmly.

>TRBJ2-5|.|TRBV12-3/TRBV12-4
CASRAGSQETQYF
>TRBJ2-5|.|TRBV3-1
CASSLPQGLQETQYF
>TRBJ2-1|TRBD2|TRBV20-1
CSALRSGGGIYNEQFF
>TRBJ1-1|.|TRBV7-2
CASTPRRNTEAFF
>TRBJ2-3|.|TRBV27
CASSLRGLGTQYF
>TRBJ2-5|TRBD1|TRBV7-7
CASSPGRGRLKTQYF
>TRBJ1-2|.|TRBV2
CASSERQTNYGYTF
>TRBJ1-2|.|TRBV7-2
CASSTRSYGYTF
>TRBJ2-2|TRBD1|TRBV7-2
CASPRTGENTGELFF
>TRBJ1-5|.|TRBV6-1
CASSEAGWTVENQPQHF
>TRBJ2-1|.|TRBV19
CASSITNNEQFF
>TRBJ1-4|TRBD1|TRBV4-1
CASSQDRSGQGNEKLFF
>TRBJ1-1|.|TRBV12-5
CASGLENTEAFF
>TRBJ1-6|.|TRBV5-1
CASRPDQDSPLHF
>TRBJ2-3|.|TRBV11-2
CASSPLDQGRSDTQYF
>TRBJ2-3|.|TRBV5-1
CASSPEGRSGSDTQYF
>TRBJ1-5|.|TRBV18
CASSRGLRADSNQPQHF
>TRBJ1-1|.|TRBV5-8
CASSLEVRGGRAEAFF
>TRBJ2-2|TRBD1|TRBV20-1
CSARDLQGTNTGELFF
>TRBJ1-5|.|TRBV30
CAWNARGSNQPQHF
>TRBJ2-7|.|TRBV19
CASSLEEEQYF
>TRBJ1-2|.|TRBV14
CASSQDSAQRYGYTF
>TRBJ1-2|TRBD1|TRBV14
CASSQGDRSFYGYTF
>TRBJ2-2|TRBD1|TRBV6-5
CASSYSTVGQGNGELFF
>TRBJ2-7|.|TRBV20-1
CSARGGVSYEQYF
>TRBJ2-2|.|TRBV11-2
CASSPHRTGELFF
>TRBJ1-2|TRBD1|TRBV5-6
CASGTGGSVDNYGYTF
>TRBJ2-3|.|TRBV19
CASATGGTDTQYF
>TRBJ2-1|TRBD1|TRBV11-2
CASSYQQGAKNEQFF
>TRBJ1-2|.|TRBV20-1
CSAIPKARPYGYTF
>TRBJ2-7|.|TRBV7-9
CASSLGDPPLHEQYF
>TRBJ2-3|TRBD2|TRBV7-6
CASSSGGGRGGLDTQYF
>TRBJ1-1|.|TRBV27
CASSFSRDTEAFF
>TRBJ1-2|.|TRBV3-1
CASSQDPGFYGYTF
>TRBJ2-3|.|TRBV3-1
CASSQGLGASADTQYF
>TRBJ1-2|TRBD1|TRBV6-5
CASSYTLGTAFHGYTF
>TRBJ1-6|.|TRBV6-1
CASSIRPLGNSPLHF
>TRBJ1-1|.|TRBV5-1
CASSWGGKTEAFF
>TRBJ2-2|TRBD2|TRBV27
CASSLSFVTGGNTGELFF
>TRBJ1-5|.|TRBV18
CASSPNPADQPQHF
>TRBJ2-7|.|TRBV7-3
CASSPTGQLYEQYF